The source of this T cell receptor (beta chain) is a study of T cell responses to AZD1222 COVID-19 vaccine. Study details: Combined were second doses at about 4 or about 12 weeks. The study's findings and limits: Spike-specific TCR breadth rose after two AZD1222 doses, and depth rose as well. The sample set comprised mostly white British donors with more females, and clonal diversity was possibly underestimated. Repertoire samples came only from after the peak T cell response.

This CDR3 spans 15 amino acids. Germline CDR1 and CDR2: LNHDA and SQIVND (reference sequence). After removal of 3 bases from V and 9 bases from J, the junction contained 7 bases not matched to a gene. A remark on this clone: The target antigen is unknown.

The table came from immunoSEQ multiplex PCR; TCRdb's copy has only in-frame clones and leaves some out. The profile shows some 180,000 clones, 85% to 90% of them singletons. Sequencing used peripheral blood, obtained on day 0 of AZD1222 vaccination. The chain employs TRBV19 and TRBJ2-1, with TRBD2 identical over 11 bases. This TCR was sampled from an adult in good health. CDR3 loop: CASSILLAGVREQFF. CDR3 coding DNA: TGTGCCAGTAGTATCCTACTAGCGGGAGTCCGTGAGCAGTTCTTC.